Below are 28 T cell receptor beta chains sequenced from a single sample in a study of cytomegalovirus exposure and HLA in healthy donors. Produced via immunoSEQ multiplex PCR; TCRdb's table is partial and in-frame only. The sample records about 110,000 clones, approximately 86% being singletons. The sequenced sample consisted of PBMCs. These receptors all come from a woman under 30 in good health and CMV-seronegative.

The V and J genes are TRBV2 and TRBJ2-3; D is uncertain. Per the germline V gene, CDR1 is SNHLY and CDR2 is FYNNEI. V was cut by 8 bases and J by 0 bases, with 12 bases left in between. This CDR3 has 14 residues. The CDR3 sequence: CASEESSSTDTQYF. As DNA, the CDR3 is TGTGCCAGCGAGGAATCCTCTAGCACAGATACGCAGTATTTT.

The chain employs TRBV18 and TRBJ1-6, with 7 bases matching TRBD1. V lost 6 bases to trimming and J lost 3 bases; unmatched junction nucleotides: 14. The germline gives CDR1 KGHSH, CDR2 LQKENI. This CDR3 has 18 residues. CDR3 DNA sequence: TGTGCCAGCTCGCCCGCTGCCGAGACAGGGCACTATAATTCACCCCTCCACTTT. It translates to CASSPAAETGHYNSPLHF.

V gene TRBV25-1 combines with J gene TRBJ2-1, with 16 nucleotides matching TRBD2. Looked up from germline, CDR1 is MGHDK and CDR2 is SYGVNS. V gave up 8 bases and J gave up 8 bases; unmatched junction bases: 12. The CDR3 spans 17 residues. The CDR3, as DNA: TGTGCCAGCGGCTCCGGGACTAGCGGGGGGGCCGGCTATGAGCAGTTCTTC. Encoded protein: CASGSGTSGGAGYEQFF.

As DNA, the CDR3 is TGTGCCAGCAGTCTATACAGGGGAGAAAAAGCTTTCTTT. The encoded protein is CASSLYRGEKAFF. The chain carries TRBV2 and TRBJ1-1; 7 nucleotides match TRBD1. In germline, CDR1 is SNHLY, CDR2 FYNNEI. The V gene end was trimmed by 5 bases and the J gene end by 9 bases; junction bases not matched to a gene: 9. The CDR3 is 13 amino acids.

The chain employs TRBV5-1 and TRBJ2-1, with D uncertain. Germline loops: CDR1 SGHRS, CDR2 YFSETQ. V shed 1 base and J shed 5 bases, with 16 bases lying between them. The CDR3 is 16 residues long. The CDR3 DNA is TGCGCCAGCAGCTTGTCTCCGATGAGGATAAACAATGAGCAGTTCTTC. The encoded protein is CASSLSPMRINNEQFF.

The V gene is TRBV9, the J gene TRBJ1-1; 10 bases map to TRBD1. V lost 4 bases and J lost 1; bases outside the gene matches: 13. Germline values: CDR1 SGDLS, CDR2 YYNGEE. CDR3 length: 18 residues. The CDR3 loop is CASSFRPGQGTSNTEAFF. DNA of the CDR3: TGTGCCAGCAGCTTCAGGCCGGGACAGGGGACTTCGAACACTGAAGCTTTCTTT.

V is TRBV14 and J is TRBJ2-7, with a tentative D call TRBD2 (5 bases). The ends were cut back, 4 bases at V and 2 bases at J, with 6 bases in the middle. CDR1 SGHDN and CDR2 FVKESK come from the germline V gene. The length of the CDR3 is 12 residues. The CDR3 here is CASSPGTYEQYF. The CDR3 nucleotides read TGTGCCAGCAGCCCGGGAACCTACGAGCAGTACTTC.

The chain combines TRBV28 with TRBJ2-7, with D possibly being TRBD2 (6 bases). V was clipped by 5 bases and J by 1 base, with 18 bases between them. This CDR3 comprises 16 residues. Germline V gene data show CDR1 as MDHEN and CDR2 as SYDVKM. The DNA of the CDR3 is TGTGCCAGCAGTCGGGGAGGTGCGTTCCTTTCCTACGAGCAGTACTTC. Protein sequence: CASSRGGAFLSYEQYF.

CDR3 residues: CASGETPLWGYTF. In nucleotides, the CDR3 is TGTGCCAGCGGGGAGACCCCCCTTTGGGGCTACACCTTC. V is TRBV6-1 and J is TRBJ1-2; D uncertain. The CDR3 extends over 13 amino acids. Trimming removed 8 bases from V and 8 bases from J, with 18 bases in between. Per germline, CDR1 MNHNS and CDR2 SASEGT.

The chain joins TRBV5-1 to TRBJ2-3, with TRBD2 identical over 11 bases. The trim removed 5 bases at V and 0 bases at J, leaving 8 bases unmatched. CDR3 size: 17 residues. In germline, CDR1 is SGHRS, CDR2 YFSETQ. DNA for the CDR3: TGCGCCAGCAGACCCAATCTAGCGGGGGGAAGCACAGATACGCAGTATTTT. Translated: CASRPNLAGGSTDTQYF.

V usage is TRBV13 and J usage is TRBJ1-2; tentative D call: TRBD1 (5 bases). The CDR3 covers 12 residues. Germline-derived CDR1 and CDR2 are PRHDT and FYEKMQ (reference sequence). Trimming stripped 5 bases from V and 9 bases from J, with 13 bases between. CDR3 in DNA: TGTGCCAGCAGCCAGTCGGGGGGTAGCTACACCTTC. Translated, it gives CASSQSGGSYTF.

The genes are TRBV5-1 and TRBJ1-6; TRBD1 matches at 11 bases. The CDR3 has 15 residues. J was trimmed by 7 bases and V by 4 bases; bases with no gene match: 4. The germline V gene has CDR1 SGHRS and CDR2 YFSETQ. CDR3 in amino acids: CASSPGQGGNSPLHF. CDR3 DNA sequence: TGCGCCAGCAGCCCGGGACAGGGGGGCAATTCACCCCTCCACTTT.

This rearrangement joins TRBV5-1 to TRBJ2-2; D perhaps matches TRBD2 (7 bases). CDR3 size: 15 residues. V was shortened by 4 bases and J by 6 bases, with 16 bases between the two germline ends. Germline CDR1 and CDR2: SGHRS and YFSETQ. CDR3 nucleotide sequence: TGCGCCAGCAGCGGGTCGGGGGGCCCCTCCGGGGAGCTGTTTTTT. Protein: CASSGSGGPSGELFF.

This chain connects TRBV7-3 to TRBJ2-4; 10 bases match TRBD1. Trimming removed 1 base from V and 10 bases from J; junction bases left unmatched: 1. The germline gives CDR1 SGHTA, CDR2 FQGTGA. The CDR3 length is 13 residues. In nucleotides, the CDR3 is TGTGCCAGCAGCTTAAAGGGACAGGGGATTCAGTACTTC. It is translated as CASSLKGQGIQYF. Full variable domain (rest looked up from reference TRBV7-3 and TRBJ2-4): GAGVSQTPSNKVTEKGKYVELRCDPISGHTALYWYRQSLGQGPEFLIYFQGTGAADDSGLPNDRFFAVRPEGSVSTLKIQRTERGDSAVYLCASSLKGQGIQYFGAGTRLSVL.

The rearrangement joins TRBV7-2 to TRBJ1-1; 8 bases match TRBD1. The junction had 9 bases not matched to a gene; V was cut back by 1 base and J by 5 bases. This CDR3 comprises 16 residues. CDR1 is SGHTA, CDR2 FQGNSA, per germline. The CDR3 nucleotides read TGTGCCAGCAGCTTAGATCAGGGGGCCCTGAGGACTGAAGCTTTCTTT. Amino acid sequence: CASSLDQGALRTEAFF.

In its sample, this clone was seen a few times. V is TRBV10-3 and J is TRBJ1-2, with D unresolved. CDR3 size: 14 residues. Between the trimmed V and J ends, which lost 7 bases and 6 bases, there was a span of 18 bases. The germline CDR1 and CDR2 sequences are ENHRY and SYGVKD. The DNA of the CDR3 is TGTGCCATCACTATGGACGGGAAACCCGATGGCTACACCTTC. Protein product: CAITMDGKPDGYTF.

The CDR3 region is CASSLGSLNTEAFF. The CDR3 DNA reads as TGTGCCAGCAGTTTGGGCAGCTTGAACACTGAAGCTTTCTTT. The genes are TRBV27 and TRBJ1-1; D gene uncertain. Germline CDR1 reads MNHEY; CDR2 reads SMNVEV (reference sequence). Trimming left V 3 bases short and J 0 bases short, with 8 bases between. The CDR3 is 14 amino acids.

The gene calls are TRBV6-1 and TRBJ2-7; 11 bases fit TRBD1. The CDR3 loop spans 15 amino acids. CDR1 and CDR2 (germline): MNHNS, SASEGT. J gave up 0 bases and V 6 bases, and 4 bases lay outside the gene matches. The CDR3 coding sequence is TGTGCCAGCAGACCCGGGACAGGGGGCTCCTACGAGCAGTACTTC. This sequence encodes CASRPGTGGSYEQYF.

This rearrangement joins TRBV2 to TRBJ2-3; D unresolved. Germline V lookup: CDR1 SNHLY, CDR2 FYNNEI. This CDR3 has 16 residues. V lost 6 bases and J 7 bases, leaving 23 bases between the germline ends. The CDR3 here is CASRSWSPVPLYTQYF. As DNA, the CDR3 is TGTGCCAGCAGAAGCTGGTCCCCCGTCCCCCTTTATACGCAGTATTTT.

This chain links TRBV30 with TRBJ2-5, with D hard to call. This CDR3 has 13 residues. Per germline, CDR1 GTSNPN and CDR2 SVGIG (reference sequence). The V gene lost 0 bases and the J gene lost 5 bases, with 10 bases spanning the gap. CDR3 in DNA: TGTGCCTGGAGTGTACGACTGTGGGAGACCCAGTACTTC. Residues: CAWSVRLWETQYF.

The chain is built from TRBV7-8 and TRBJ2-1, with 10 nucleotides matching TRBD2. Germline V gives CDR1 SGHVS, CDR2 FQNEAQ. V dropped 3 bases and J dropped 4; count of bases not matched to a gene: 3. The CDR3 has 15 residues. This CDR3 is CASSLVAGGYNEQFF. CDR3 nucleotides: TGTGCCAGCAGCTTGGTAGCGGGGGGTTACAATGAGCAGTTCTTC.

This clone was found a few times. The chain links TRBV19 to TRBJ1-3; D gene ambiguous. CDR3 length: 11 amino acids. Trimming removed 8 bases from V and 4 bases from J, with 6 bases in between. From germline, CDR1 is LNHDA and CDR2 SQIVND (reference sequence). In DNA, the CDR3 is TGTGCCAGTCAGATCGGAAACACCATATATTTT. Translating gives CASQIGNTIYF.

J is TRBJ2-1 and V is TRBV7-8, with TRBD1 identical over 9 bases. Germline CDR1 reads SGHVS; CDR2 reads FQNEAQ. J gave up 3 bases and V 5 bases, and 14 bases lay outside the gene matches. The CDR3 has 18 residues. The chain's CDR3 is CASSPRGQGELNYNEQFF. CDR3 bases: TGTGCCAGCAGCCCGAGGGGACAGGGCGAGTTAAACTACAATGAGCAGTTCTTC.

The chain combines TRBV4-1 with TRBJ1-5, with D unresolved. Trimming took 2 bases from V and 4 from J, leaving 6 bases between them. This CDR3 contains 13 residues. CDR1 and CDR2 (germline): MGHRA, YSYEKL. The CDR3 coding sequence is TGCGCCAGCAGCCAAACGACTAATCAGCCCCAGCATTTT. Translating it yields CASSQTTNQPQHF.

This sequence joins TRBV27 and TRBJ1-3; unclear D gene. This CDR3 spans 14 amino acids. With 0 bases removed from V and 0 bases from J, the gap between germline ends came to 3 bases. Germline CDR1 reads MNHEY; CDR2 reads SMNVEV (reference sequence). CDR3 loop: CASSLSLSGNTIYF. The DNA of the CDR3 is TGTGCCAGCAGTTTATCCCTCTCTGGAAACACCATATATTTT.

The gene calls are TRBV19 and TRBJ2-5, with TRBD1 matching over 7 bases. The length of the CDR3 is 14 residues. CDR1 is LNHDA and CDR2 is SQIVND in the germline V gene (reference sequence). The ends lost 5 bases at V and 5 bases at J; junction bases unmatched: 8. The CDR3 region is CASSADRDRETQYF. CDR3 DNA sequence: TGTGCCAGTAGTGCCGACAGGGATAGGGAGACCCAGTACTTC. The full variable domain, its missing parts supplied by reference TRBV19 and TRBJ2-5, is DGGITQSPKYLFRKEGQNVTLSCEQNLNHDAMYWYRQDPGQGLRLIYYSQIVNDFQKGDIAEGYSVSREKKESFPLTVTSAQKNPTAFYLCASSADRDRETQYFGPGTRLLVL.

This chain joins TRBV2 and TRBJ2-3; TRBD2 might be the D (6 bases). CDR3 length: 15 residues. The germline CDR1 and CDR2 sequences are SNHLY and FYNNEI. V was pared by 6 bases and J by 1 base, with 14 bases between. The CDR3 protein is CASSPLGGGTDTQYF. CDR3 in DNA: TGTGCCAGCAGCCCTCTCGGCGGGGGCACAGATACGCAGTATTTT.

The V and J genes are TRBV25-1 and TRBJ2-7; 8 positions agree with TRBD2. With V trimmed by 4 bases and J by 5 bases, 4 bases remained unmatched. This CDR3 region has 13 residues. CDR1 is MGHDK and CDR2 is SYGVNS in the germline V gene. CDR3 coding DNA: TGTGCCAGCAGTGGACTAGCGCGCGACGAGCAGTACTTC. This gives the protein CASSGLARDEQYF.